Listed here are 9 T cell receptor beta chains from one sample, sequenced in a study of prognosis after radiotherapy for stage I lung cancer. Genomic DNA provided the template from which TCR beta CDR3 was amplified by two-round multiplex PCR. Amplification during the initial PCR round employed primers specific to each TRBV and TRBJ gene. TCRdb analysed the multiplex PCR reads with MiXCR anew, one entry per CDR3 protein. This sample yields about 24,000 distinct CDR3 sequences, of which roughly 34% are seen a single time; 60% to 65% belongs to the top ten. The sample in question was PBMCs, obtained before or after stereotactic body radiation therapy (not recorded which). The receptor source for this set is a donor aged 50 or older with non-small cell lung cancer.

This clonotype was seen many times. The gene calls are TRBV30 and TRBJ2-4; perhaps TRBD2 as D (6 bases). V was clipped by 2 bases and J by 7 bases, with 15 bases between them. There are 14 residues in the CDR3. CDR1 GTSNPN and CDR2 SVGIG come from the germline V gene (reference sequence). The CDR3 here is CAWSRSSVSNIQYF. Here the CDR3 DNA reads TGTGCCTGGAGTCGGTCTAGCGTATCGAACATTCAGTACTTC.

Worth noting for this clonotype: Its ends do not fully match the called genes, so a read error is possible. The rearrangement joins TRBV30 to TRBJ2-1; 13 nucleotides agree with TRBD2. From germline, CDR1 is GTSNPN and CDR2 SVGIG (reference sequence). The CDR3 is 16 residues long. The CDR3 loop is CAWATSGRAYYNEQFF. DNA for the CDR3: TGTGCCTGGGCCACTAGCGGGAGGGCTTACTACAATGAGCAGTTTTTC.

This clonotype has only one observation. The junction shows a germline mismatch at one end, possibly a read error. The rearrangement uses TRBV6-5 and TRBJ2-7; tentatively, D is TRBD2 (5 bases). CDR3 length equals 14 residues. Germline V CDR1 and CDR2: MNHEY, SVGAGI. Written as DNA, the CDR3 is TGTGCCAGCAGTTACACGCGCGTAGACTACGAACAGTACTTC. Residues: CASSYTRVDYEQYF.

This clonotype was seen ten or more times. Relative to the germline gene, one junction end is altered; a read error may explain this. The chain carries TRBV6-5 and TRBJ1-6; D is ambiguous. The CDR3 is 14 residues long. The germline V gene has CDR1 MNHEY and CDR2 SVGAGI. The CDR3 region has the DNA TGTGCCAGCAGTTACTCCTCCGATAATTCACCCCTCCACTTT. It specifies CASSYSSDNSPLHF.

On this clonotype itself: Its ends do not fully match the called genes, so a read error is possible. V and J are TRBV7-9 and TRBJ1-6; D ambiguous. Germline CDR1 reads SEHNR; CDR2 reads FQNEAQ (reference sequence). The CDR3 totals 15 residues. The DNA for the CDR3 is TGTGCCAGCAGCGCGAAAGGGTTCTATAATTCACCCCTCAACTTT. Translated: CASSAKGFYNSPLNF.

Notes on this clonotype: A much larger clone sits a single nucleotide away, making a read error possible. This chain joins TRBV7-2 and TRBJ2-3, with 10 bases identical to TRBD2. The germline gives CDR1 SGHTA, CDR2 FQGNSA. With V trimmed by 6 bases and J by 0 bases, 9 bases remained unmatched. The CDR3 loop spans 17 amino acids. In DNA, the CDR3 is TGTGCCAGCAGAGCCCGCCCTAGCGGGGGTAGCACAGATACGCAGTATTTT. It specifies CASRARPSGGSTDTQYF.

Worth noting for this clonotype: A clone one base away is much larger, so this may be a read error. The chain joins TRBV30 to TRBJ1-4; D uncertain. The CDR3 sequence is 11 residues long. The germline gives CDR1 GTSNPN, CDR2 SVGIG (reference sequence). CDR3 sequence (DNA): TGTGCCCGGAGTGTTAGGGAAAAACTGTTTTTT. Its protein product is CARSVREKLFF.

Many counts were recorded for this clonotype. The CDR3 here is CASSPGVGTEAFF. CDR3 coding DNA: TGCGCCAGCAGTCCTGGGGTGGGAACTGAAGCTTTCTTT. This chain uses TRBV10-2 with TRBJ1-1; D gene ambiguous. Between the trimmed V and J ends, which lost 5 bases and 5 bases, there was a span of 12 bases. The CDR3 consists of 13 residues. Looked up from germline, CDR1 is WSHSY and CDR2 is SAAADI.

About this clonotype: A single base is all that separates this from a far larger clone, so a read error is likely. V is TRBV7-2 and J is TRBJ2-1; 9 bases match TRBD2. V gave up 2 bases and J gave up 7 bases; unmatched junction bases: 6. This CDR3 spans 15 amino acids. Germline V gene data show CDR1 as SGHTA and CDR2 as FQGNSA. The CDR3 spells CASSLRREGRNEQFF. In DNA, the CDR3 is TGTGCCAGCAGCTTAAGGCGGGAGGGCCGAAATGAGCAGTTCTTC.